This entry lists 22 T cell receptor beta chains sequenced from one sample in a study of T cell repertoires in cytomegalovirus infection. One entry per CDR3 protein results from TCRdb running MiXCR on the reads. The profile covers hundreds of thousands of distinct CDR3 sequences, with roughly 30% appearing a single time and roughly 13% taken by the ten largest. For these receptors, no antigen is known. Sequences were derived from cultured CD8+ T cells from PBMCs, sampled from culture after CMV antigen stimulation. The receptors were sampled from a human donor in good health (CMV status not recorded). Some clones in this sample may be carry-over from other donors' samples.

This chain joins TRBV15 and TRBJ2-2; a weak D match, TRBD1 (7 bases). Trimming cost V 1 base and J 3 bases, with 15 bases left between them. The CDR3 loop spans 17 amino acids. Germline-derived CDR1 and CDR2 are LNHNV and YYDKDF (reference sequence). As DNA, the CDR3 is TGTGCCACCAGCAGAGTGGAGGGGGCATTATACACCGGGGAGCTGTTTTTT. Protein product: CATSRVEGALYTGELFF.

This clonotype was detected only a few times. The J gene is TRBJ1-2, the V gene TRBV15, with D unresolved. Trimming left V 1 base short and J 6 bases short, with 12 bases between. The CDR3 is made up of 14 amino acids. The germline V gene has CDR1 LNHNV and CDR2 YYDKDF (reference sequence). CDR3 in amino acids: CATSRGTQGHGYTF. For the CDR3, the DNA is TGTGCCACCAGCAGAGGAACACAAGGCCATGGCTACACCTTC.

This chain joins TRBV20-1 and TRBJ2-4, with D perhaps matching TRBD1 or TRBD2 (5 bases each). Trimming took off 7 bases at V and 0 bases at J, with 22 bases between the two ends. There are 17 residues in the CDR3. CDR1 and CDR2 (germline): DFQATT, SNEGSKA (reference sequence). The CDR3 is CSVTGTVFHLAKNIQYF. CDR3 nucleotides: TGCAGTGTCACCGGGACCGTTTTTCACCTAGCCAAAAACATTCAGTACTTC.

The rearrangement uses TRBV20-1 and TRBJ2-3; D is possibly TRBD1 or TRBD2 (5 bases each). The V end lost 0 bases, the J end lost 3 bases, and 13 bases lay between the germline ends. Germline V gives CDR1 DFQATT, CDR2 SNEGSKA (reference sequence). The CDR3 totals 15 residues. As DNA, the CDR3 is TGCAGTGCTAGAGACGGATGGGGGTGGACAGATACGCAGTATTTT. Translating gives CSARDGWGWTDTQYF.

The chain combines TRBV7-9 with TRBJ2-3, with TRBD1 as a possible D gene (5 bases). The CDR3 consists of 15 residues. CDR1 and CDR2 from the germline V gene are SEHNR and FQNEAQ (reference sequence). The V end was cut by 3 bases, the J end by 0 bases, with 10 bases between. The CDR3 sequence: CASSFLQGSTDTQYF. The CDR3 DNA sequence: TGTGCCAGCAGCTTTCTTCAGGGCAGCACAGATACGCAGTATTTT. Together with reference TRBV7-9 and TRBJ2-3, the CDR3 gives the full variable domain: DTGVSQNPRHKITKRGQNVTFRCDPISEHNRLYWYRQTLGQGPEFLTYFQNEAQLEKSRLLSDRFSAERPKGSFSTLEIQRTEQGDSAMYLCASSFLQGSTDTQYFGPGTRLTVL.

The V call is TRBV15, the J call TRBJ1-2; no firm D call. V was trimmed by 8 bases and J by 7 bases, leaving 11 bases between them. This CDR3 has 11 amino acids. CDR1 and CDR2 (germline): LNHNV, YYDKDF (reference sequence). The CDR3 DNA reads TGTGCCACCGGGATAAGTGGTGGCTACACCTTC. Its protein product is CATGISGGYTF.

V and J are TRBV6-6 and TRBJ1-2, with 10 nucleotides matching TRBD1. V lost 4 bases and J lost 6; bases outside the gene matches: 8. The CDR3 has 15 amino acids. The V gene's germline CDR1 is MNHNY and CDR2 SVGAGI (reference sequence). CDR3 nucleotides: TGTGCCAGCAGTTTCAGTCAGACAGGGGGCGATGGCTACACCTTC. It translates to CASSFSQTGGDGYTF.

This clonotype was counted only a few times. The rearrangement uses TRBV7-6 and TRBJ2-2, with 9 bases fitting TRBD2. CDR3 length: 18 amino acids. Germline V gives CDR1 SGHVS, CDR2 FNYEAQ. Trimming removed 5 bases from V and 5 bases from J; junction bases left unmatched: 15. The CDR3 here is CASSLVVAGEEWTGELFF. CDR3 in DNA: TGTGCCAGCAGCCTGGTAGTAGCGGGGGAAGAGTGGACCGGGGAGCTGTTTTTT.

The chain combines TRBV7-6 with TRBJ2-7, with a tentative D call TRBD2 (5 bases). Germline assignment: CDR1 SGHVS and CDR2 FNYEAQ. The CDR3 has 14 residues. V was trimmed by 3 bases and J by 1 base, leaving 10 bases between them. The DNA for the CDR3 is TGTGCCAGCAGCTTGGAGGCGGAGTCCTACGAGCAGTACTTC. This encodes CASSLEAESYEQYF.

On this clonotype itself: This could be a read error, since a much larger clone is one nucleotide away. The genes are TRBV7-2 and TRBJ1-4, with D perhaps matching TRBD1 (6 bases). The germline V gene encodes CDR1 SGHTA and CDR2 FQGNSA. The CDR3 extends over 17 amino acids. V was clipped by 5 bases and J by 0 bases, with 16 bases between them. CDR3 region: CASSPWTDDATNEKLFF. The CDR3 DNA sequence: TGTGCCAGCAGCCCTTGGACAGACGACGCAACTAATGAAAAACTGTTTTTT.

There are a few counts of this clonotype. The chain employs TRBV7-9 and TRBJ2-3; 9 positions agree with TRBD2. CDR1 and CDR2 (germline): SEHNR, FQNEAQ (reference sequence). V lost 2 bases and J lost 6; bases outside the gene matches: 9. The CDR3 covers 16 residues. The CDR3 DNA sequence: TGTGCCAGCAGCTTAACGACTAGCGGCGCCTGGGATACGCAGTATTTT. Translation: CASSLTTSGAWDTQYF.

This clonotype was detected a few times. The chain combines TRBV5-6 with TRBJ1-1; D remains unclear. V lost 0 bases and J 5 bases, leaving 11 bases between the germline ends. This CDR3 region has 14 residues. Germline lookup yields CDR1 SGHDT and CDR2 YYEEEE. The CDR3 DNA reads as TGTGCCAGCAGCTTGGTCCCGGACGTTACTGAAGCTTTCTTT. Amino acids: CASSLVPDVTEAFF.

This clonotype was recorded many times. The V call is TRBV7-6, the J call TRBJ2-7; no clear D. Germline CDR1 is SGHVS and CDR2 is FNYEAQ. The V end lost 3 bases, the J end lost 1 base, and 7 bases lay between the germline ends. The CDR3 has 13 residues. The CDR3 is CASSFAESYEQYF. CDR3 nucleotide sequence: TGTGCCAGCAGCTTTGCAGAATCCTACGAGCAGTACTTC.

The chain joins TRBV5-1 to TRBJ2-7; D is unclear. Trimming left V 0 bases short and J 5 bases short, with 9 bases between. CDR3 length: 13 residues. Germline CDR1 is SGHRS and CDR2 is YFSETQ. The CDR3 here is CASSLVGFDEQYF. CDR3 coding DNA: TGCGCCAGCAGCTTGGTCGGGTTCGACGAGCAGTACTTC. Supplemented by reference TRBV5-1 and TRBJ2-7, the full variable domain reads KAGVTQTPRYLIKTRGQQVTLSCSPISGHRSVSWYQQTPGQGLQFLFEYFSETQRNKGNFPGRFSGRQFSNSRSEMNVSTLELGDSALYLCASSLVGFDEQYFGPGTRLTVT.

The gene calls are TRBV9 and TRBJ2-3, with TRBD2 matching 9 bases. Germline values: CDR1 SGDLS, CDR2 YYNGEE. The V segment lost 4 bases and the J segment 6 bases; nucleotides outside the gene matches: 9. The CDR3 sequence is 15 residues long. CDR3 protein: CASSTSGTSFDTQYF. For the CDR3, the DNA is TGTGCCAGCAGCACTAGTGGGACTAGCTTTGATACGCAGTATTTT.

The table lists this clonotype with a few counts. The rearrangement joins TRBV12-3 or TRBV12-4 to TRBJ1-3; D is undetermined. The CDR3 runs to 16 residues. V shed 5 bases and J shed 6 bases, with 20 bases lying between them. This CDR3 is CASSTLFEGEENTIYF. The CDR3 region has the DNA TGTGCCAGCAGTACCCTTTTTGAGGGTGAGGAAAACACCATATATTTT.

The chain combines TRBV2 with TRBJ1-5; TRBD1 matches at 9 bases. Germline V gene sequence: CDR1 SNHLY, CDR2 FYNNEI. V trimming: 4 bases; J trimming: 2 bases; junction bases outside the gene matches: 3. This CDR3 has 15 amino acids. In DNA form, the CDR3 reads TGTGCCAGCAGTGTCACAGGGGGCGGCAATCAGCCCCAGCATTTT. It specifies CASSVTGGGNQPQHF.

This clonotype was counted a few times. This sequence joins TRBV6-1 and TRBJ2-2, with D possibly TRBD1 on 5 matching bases. Trimming removed 2 bases from V and 4 bases from J, with 14 bases in between. The CDR3 spans 16 residues. Germline V gene data show CDR1 as MNHNS and CDR2 as SASEGT. The CDR3 coding sequence is TGTGCCAGCAGTGAATTCGTAAGGGGTTTCACCGGGGAGCTGTTTTTT. Residues: CASSEFVRGFTGELFF.

This clonotype appeared many times. The genes are TRBV7-9 and TRBJ2-1, with a weak D call TRBD1 (6 bases). Per the germline V gene, CDR1 is SEHNR and CDR2 is FQNEAQ (reference sequence). The CDR3 length is 11 residues. Trimming removed 6 bases at V and 8 bases at J, with 8 bases between. CDR3 amino acids: CASRQGDEQFF. Written as DNA, the CDR3 is TGTGCCAGCAGACAGGGCGATGAGCAGTTCTTC.

V and J are TRBV7-9 and TRBJ2-4; 8 bases agree with TRBD1. The germline V gene has CDR1 SEHNR and CDR2 FQNEAQ (reference sequence). Unmatched junction bases numbered 11, after V lost 5 bases and J lost 2 bases. The CDR3 is 17 residues long. The CDR3 sequence is CASSPPDRAETKNIQYF. The CDR3 coding sequence is TGTGCCAGCAGCCCCCCGGACAGGGCGGAGACCAAAAACATTCAGTACTTC.

This clonotype was counted between two and nine times. J is TRBJ1-2 and V is TRBV12-3 or TRBV12-4, with D perhaps TRBD1 (5 bases). CDR3 size: 13 residues. V lost 3 bases and J lost 7, with 12 bases in between. The CDR3 is CASSLRQSGGYTF. CDR3 DNA: TGTGCCAGCAGTTTGAGACAGTCTGGTGGCTACACCTTC.

The chain employs TRBV19 and TRBJ1-1; 8 positions match TRBD1. V was clipped by 5 bases and J by 8 bases; unmatched bases: 7. The germline V gene encodes CDR1 LNHDA and CDR2 SQIVND (reference sequence). CDR3 size: 13 residues. The CDR3, as DNA: TGTGCCAGTAGTCCCCTAGACAGGGGAGAAGCTTTCTTT. It specifies CASSPLDRGEAFF.